The rows below give T cell receptor beta chains drawn from one sample of a study of shared clonotypes between healthy human individuals. The protocol was immunoSEQ multiplex PCR, while the TCRdb copy is restricted to in-frame clones and leaves out a portion. The sample carries hundreds of thousands of clones, 74% recorded once. Sequencing input: memory CD4+ T cells sorted from blood. The receptors originated from a woman in her twenties or thirties in good health. Both conserved end residues are part of each CDR3. The D gene is left open where the match is weak. Expanded clones get a size class; other rows say once, few or many, or leave the size out.

clone_size: few
j_call: TRBJ1-1
d_call: .
v_call: TRBV4-2
cdr3_aa: CASSQTVLATEAFF
cdr3_nt: TGTGCCAGCAGCCAGACAGTTCTTGCCACTGAAGCTTTCTTT

clone_size: .
j_call: TRBJ1-1
d_call: .
v_call: TRBV7-9
cdr3_aa: CASSLEGRATEAFF
cdr3_nt: TGTGCCAGCAGCTTAGAGGGCAGGGCCACTGAAGCTTTCTTT

clone_size: .
j_call: TRBJ2-1
d_call: TRBD2
v_call: TRBV28
cdr3_aa: CASSLGLAGYNEQFF
cdr3_nt: TGTGCCAGCAGTTTGGGGCTAGCGGGGTACAATGAGCAGTTCTTC

clone_size: .
j_call: TRBJ1-1
d_call: TRBD1
v_call: TRBV2
cdr3_aa: CASTYPTGMNTEAFF
cdr3_nt: TGTGCCAGCACCTATCCGACAGGGATGAACACTGAAGCTTTCTTT

clone_size: many
j_call: TRBJ2-3
d_call: TRBD2
v_call: TRBV7-9
cdr3_aa: CASSLLAGGQTDTQYF
cdr3_nt: TGTGCCAGCAGCTTGCTAGCGGGAGGCCAAACTGATACGCAGTATTTT

clone_size: once
j_call: TRBJ1-1
d_call: TRBD1
v_call: TRBV19
cdr3_aa: CASSPLGGQGKNTEAFF
cdr3_nt: TGTGCCAGTAGCCCCCTCGGGGGACAGGGAAAGAACACTGAAGCTTTCTTT

clone_size: .
j_call: TRBJ2-3
d_call: TRBD1
v_call: TRBV5-1
cdr3_aa: CASSLGRDRVPDTQYF
cdr3_nt: TGCGCCAGCAGCTTGGGCCGGGACAGGGTCCCAGATACGCAGTATTTT

clone_size: few
j_call: TRBJ2-7
d_call: .
v_call: TRBV19
cdr3_aa: CASSTQGTNGEQYF
cdr3_nt: TGTGCCAGTAGTACACAGGGAACCAACGGCGAGCAGTACTTC

clone_size: .
j_call: TRBJ1-1
d_call: .
v_call: TRBV27
cdr3_aa: CASSFWGAVNTEAFF
cdr3_nt: TGTGCCAGCAGTTTTTGGGGGGCAGTGAACACTGAAGCTTTCTTT

clone_size: .
j_call: TRBJ2-1
d_call: .
v_call: TRBV7-2
cdr3_aa: CASSLAWSYNEQFF
cdr3_nt: TGTGCCAGCAGCTTAGCGTGGTCCTACAATGAGCAGTTCTTC

clone_size: .
j_call: TRBJ2-5
d_call: .
v_call: TRBV5-5
cdr3_aa: CASIPMVGETQYF
cdr3_nt: TGTGCCAGCATCCCCATGGTGGGAGAGACCCAGTACTTC

clone_size: .
j_call: TRBJ1-5
d_call: .
v_call: TRBV10-3
cdr3_aa: CAISESRFQPQHF
cdr3_nt: TGTGCCATCAGTGAGTCTAGGTTTCAGCCCCAGCATTTT

clone_size: .
j_call: TRBJ1-4
d_call: .
v_call: TRBV30
cdr3_aa: CAWNPEQGLNEKLFF
cdr3_nt: TGTGCCTGGAACCCCGAGCAGGGGCTTAATGAAAAACTGTTTTTT

clone_size: .
j_call: TRBJ1-2
d_call: TRBD1
v_call: TRBV7-9
cdr3_aa: CASSSGGSYGYTF
cdr3_nt: TGTGCCAGCAGTTCAGGGGGATCCTACGGCTACACCTTC

clone_size: .
j_call: TRBJ1-2
d_call: TRBD1
v_call: TRBV7-2
cdr3_aa: CASSPTGGGGYTF
cdr3_nt: TGTGCCAGCAGCCCGACAGGGGGGGGCGGCTACACCTTC

clone_size: .
j_call: TRBJ2-1
d_call: .
v_call: TRBV4-2
cdr3_aa: CASSVRAGGADEQFF
cdr3_nt: TGTGCCAGCAGCGTACGAGCAGGGGGGGCCGATGAGCAGTTCTTC

clone_size: .
j_call: TRBJ1-2
d_call: .
v_call: TRBV29-1
cdr3_aa: CSAGLTHGYTF
cdr3_nt: TGCAGCGCCGGGCTGACACATGGCTACACCTTC